The present TCR beta chain was sequenced within a study of T cell responses to AZD1222 COVID-19 vaccine. Method: immunoSEQ multiplex PCR; TCRdb's copy keeps in-frame clones and lacks some. The sample yields about 130,000 clones, 90% to 95% seen once. The study's findings and limits: Researchers took repertoire samples only after the peak T cell response had come. Females outnumbered males among donors, who were mostly white British; clonal diversity was possibly underestimated.

This clone was recorded only once. Its matching antigen is unknown. The source of this sequence is an adult in good health. Sequences were derived from peripheral blood, sampled on day 0 of AZD1222 vaccination.

CDR3 DNA sequence: TGTGCCAGCAGTGATACAGGGGGATACAATCAGCCCCAGCATTTT. This codes for CASSDTGGYNQPQHF. V gene TRBV2 combines with J gene TRBJ1-5, with TRBD1 matching 8 bases. The V gene's germline CDR1 is SNHLY and CDR2 FYNNEI. V was clipped by 3 bases and J by 3 bases; unmatched bases: 4. The CDR3 runs 15 residues.